One T cell receptor beta chain is described in this entry. The method was immunoSEQ multiplex PCR; TCRdb's version includes in-frame clones alone and lacks a portion of them. The table lists about 190,000 clones. CDR3 length equals 12 residues. Trimming pared 5 bases from V and 1 base from J, leaving 3 bases between. The data stem from a study of control samples from healthy donors and cancer patients. Sample: blood. This rearrangement joins TRBV12-3 or TRBV12-4 to TRBJ1-5; D is uncertain. This sequence was found in a woman younger than 45 in good health. The CDR3 DNA is TGTGCCAGCAGTGCGAGCAATCAGCCCCAGCATTTT. It encodes CASSASNQPQHF.